The entry that follows covers one T cell receptor beta chain sequence. The V gene lost 1 base and the J gene lost 4 bases, with 7 bases spanning the gap. The CDR3 is 13 residues long. Germline-derived CDR1 and CDR2 are PRHDT and FYEKMQ (reference sequence). The sample comes from a study of blood T cell repertoires in COVID-19. Looking at the study overall: The study drew acute and convalescent COVID-19 samples from the United States, Italy and Spain. Sample material is recorded as cDNA or gDNA derived from T cells, B-cell-depleted T cells, or PBMCs.

Authors' data handling: Nucleated cell counts were estimated from reference gene primer amplification. TCRdb keeps only in-frame clones here, not all; method: immunoSEQ multiplex PCR. The D gene and trimming were derived from the DNA, and the V and J assignments and clone size from that table. Counted here are 180,000 or so clones, roughly 81% occurring once; the ten biggest clones make up 7.5% to 8%. This clonotype was sampled from a man aged 35 to 55 who had recovered from COVID-19. Sequenced input: peripheral blood. The rearrangement uses TRBV13 and TRBJ1-1, with unresolved D. The CDR3 DNA sequence: TGTGCCAGCAGCTTAGAGAGGAGCACTGAAGCTTTCTTT. It translates to CASSLERSTEAFF.